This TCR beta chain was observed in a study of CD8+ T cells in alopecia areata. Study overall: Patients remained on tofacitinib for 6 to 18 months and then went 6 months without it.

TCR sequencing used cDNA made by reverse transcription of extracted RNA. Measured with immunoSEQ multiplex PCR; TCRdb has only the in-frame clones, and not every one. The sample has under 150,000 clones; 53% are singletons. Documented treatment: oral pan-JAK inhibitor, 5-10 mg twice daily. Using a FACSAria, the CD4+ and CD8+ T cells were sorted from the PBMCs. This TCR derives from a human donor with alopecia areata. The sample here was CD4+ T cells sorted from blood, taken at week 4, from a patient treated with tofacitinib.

This CDR3 reads CASSPTANYGYTF. In DNA form, the CDR3 reads TGTGCCAGCAGTCCGACGGCAAACTATGGCTACACCTTC. The chain links TRBV27 to TRBJ1-2, with unresolved D. Germline-derived CDR1 and CDR2 are MNHEY and SMNVEV (reference sequence). V was pared by 5 bases and J by 2 bases, with 9 bases between. This CDR3 is built from 13 residues.